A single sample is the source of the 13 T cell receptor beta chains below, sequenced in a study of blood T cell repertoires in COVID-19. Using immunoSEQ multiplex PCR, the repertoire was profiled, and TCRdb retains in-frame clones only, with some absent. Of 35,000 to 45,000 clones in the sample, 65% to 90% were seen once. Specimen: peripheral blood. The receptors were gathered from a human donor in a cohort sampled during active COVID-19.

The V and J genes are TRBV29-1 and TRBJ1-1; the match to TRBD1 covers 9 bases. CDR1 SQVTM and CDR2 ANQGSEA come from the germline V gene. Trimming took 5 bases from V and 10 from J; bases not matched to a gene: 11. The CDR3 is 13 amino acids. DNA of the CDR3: TGCAGCGTTCTCAGGACAGGGGACCGGGGAGCTTTCTTT. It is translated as CSVLRTGDRGAFF.

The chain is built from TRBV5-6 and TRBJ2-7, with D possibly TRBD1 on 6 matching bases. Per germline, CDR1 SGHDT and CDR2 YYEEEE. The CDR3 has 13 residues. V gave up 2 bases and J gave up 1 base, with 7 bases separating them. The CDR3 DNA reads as TGTGCCAGCAGCTTCACAGGGTCCTACGAGCAGTACTTC. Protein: CASSFTGSYEQYF.

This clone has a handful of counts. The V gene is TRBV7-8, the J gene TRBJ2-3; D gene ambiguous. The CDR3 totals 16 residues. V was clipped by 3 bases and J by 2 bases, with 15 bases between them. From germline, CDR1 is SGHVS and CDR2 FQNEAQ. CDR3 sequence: CASSFGSRPNTDTQYF. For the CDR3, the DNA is TGTGCCAGCAGCTTCGGTTCTCGTCCTAACACAGATACGCAGTATTTT.

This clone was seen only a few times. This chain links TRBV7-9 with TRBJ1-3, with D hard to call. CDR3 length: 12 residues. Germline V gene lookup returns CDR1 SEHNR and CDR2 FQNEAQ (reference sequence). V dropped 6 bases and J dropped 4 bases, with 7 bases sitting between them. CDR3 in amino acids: CASRPQGNTIYF. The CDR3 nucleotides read TGTGCCAGCAGACCACAGGGAAACACCATATATTTT. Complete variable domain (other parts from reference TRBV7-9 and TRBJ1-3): DTGVSQNPRHKITKRGQNVTFRCDPISEHNRLYWYRQTLGQGPEFLTYFQNEAQLEKSRLLSDRFSAERPKGSFSTLEIQRTEQGDSAMYLCASRPQGNTIYFGEGSWLTVV.

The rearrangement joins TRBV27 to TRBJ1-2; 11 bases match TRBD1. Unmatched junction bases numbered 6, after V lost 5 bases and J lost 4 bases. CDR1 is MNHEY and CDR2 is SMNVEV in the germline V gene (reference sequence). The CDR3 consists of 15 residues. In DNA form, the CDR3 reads TGTGCCAGCAGTAGGGGACAGGGGGTTATCTATGGCTACACCTTC. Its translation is CASSRGQGVIYGYTF.

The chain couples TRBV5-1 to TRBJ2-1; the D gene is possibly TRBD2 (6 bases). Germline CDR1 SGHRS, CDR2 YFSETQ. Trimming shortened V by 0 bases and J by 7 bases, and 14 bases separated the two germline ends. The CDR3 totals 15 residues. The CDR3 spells CASSLEGGGRNEQFF. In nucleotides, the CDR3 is TGCGCCAGCAGCTTGGAGGGAGGCGGTCGGAATGAGCAGTTCTTC.

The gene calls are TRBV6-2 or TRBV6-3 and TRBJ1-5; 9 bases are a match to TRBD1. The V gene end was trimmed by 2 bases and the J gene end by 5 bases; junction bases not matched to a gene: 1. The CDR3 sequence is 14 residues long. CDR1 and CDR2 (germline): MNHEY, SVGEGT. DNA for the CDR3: TGTGCCAGCAGTTACGGGACAGGGTATCAGCCCCAGCATTTT. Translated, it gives CASSYGTGYQPQHF.

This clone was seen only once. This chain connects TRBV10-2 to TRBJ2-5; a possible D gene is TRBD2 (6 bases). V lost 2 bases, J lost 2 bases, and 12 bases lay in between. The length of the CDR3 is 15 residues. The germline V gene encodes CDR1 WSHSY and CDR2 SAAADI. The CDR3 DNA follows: TGCGCCAGCAGTGAGGCGGGGAAGGGGCAAGAGACCCAGTACTTC. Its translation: CASSEAGKGQETQYF.

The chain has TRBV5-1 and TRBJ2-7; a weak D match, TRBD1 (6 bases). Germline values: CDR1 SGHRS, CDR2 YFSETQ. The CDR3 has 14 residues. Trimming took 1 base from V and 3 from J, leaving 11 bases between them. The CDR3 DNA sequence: TGCGCCAGCAGCTTGACCACAGGGCTCTACGAGCAGTACTTC. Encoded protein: CASSLTTGLYEQYF.

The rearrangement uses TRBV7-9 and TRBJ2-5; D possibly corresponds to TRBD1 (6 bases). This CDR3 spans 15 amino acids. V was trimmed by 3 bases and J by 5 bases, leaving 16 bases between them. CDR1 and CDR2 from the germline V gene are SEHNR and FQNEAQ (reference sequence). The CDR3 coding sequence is TGTGCCAGCAGCTTGAAACAGGGCGCTGGGGAGACCCAGTACTTC. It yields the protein CASSLKQGAGETQYF.

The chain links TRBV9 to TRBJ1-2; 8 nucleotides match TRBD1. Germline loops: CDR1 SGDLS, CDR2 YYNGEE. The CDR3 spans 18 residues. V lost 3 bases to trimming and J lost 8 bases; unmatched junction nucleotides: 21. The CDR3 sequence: CASSEPWGRGQGYEGYTF. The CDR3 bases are TGTGCCAGCAGCGAACCCTGGGGTCGTGGACAGGGATACGAGGGCTACACCTTC.

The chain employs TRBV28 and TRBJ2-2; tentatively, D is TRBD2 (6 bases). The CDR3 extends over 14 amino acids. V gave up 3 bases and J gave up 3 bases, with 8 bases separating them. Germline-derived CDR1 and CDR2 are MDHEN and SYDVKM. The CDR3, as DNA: TGTGCCAGCAGTTTGGGGGGATACACCGGGGAGCTGTTTTTT. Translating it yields CASSLGGYTGELFF.

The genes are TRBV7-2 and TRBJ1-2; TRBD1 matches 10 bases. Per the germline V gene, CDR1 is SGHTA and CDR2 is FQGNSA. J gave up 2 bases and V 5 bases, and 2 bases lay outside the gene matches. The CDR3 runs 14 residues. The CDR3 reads CASSRGQGNYGYTF. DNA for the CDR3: TGTGCCAGCAGCAGGGGACAGGGGAACTATGGCTACACCTTC.